This T cell receptor (beta chain) was identified in a study of neurological immune-mediated disorders. The CDR3 extends over 14 amino acids. The V and J ends lost 6 bases and 4 bases respectively, with 16 bases between them. Germline lookup yields CDR1 SQVTM and CDR2 ANQGSEA. By 5'RACE with 10-nucleotide random UMIs, the cDNA was made. TCRdb re-analysed the 5' RACE reads in MiXCR, keeping a single row per CDR3 protein. The sample includes about 38,000 distinct CDR3 sequences, approximately 5% of them seen just once. Volunteers from a blood bank in Maryland, USA, constituted the healthy controls. The sorted libraries were prepared using approximately 900,000 CD4+ or CD8+ T cells that had themselves been sorted. This clonotype came up many times.

The source of this sequence is a man aged 18-30 years in good health. Material: CD4+ T cells from blood. This chain links TRBV29-1 with TRBJ1-5; D is uncertain. For the CDR3, the DNA is TGCAGCGTCGCTCTAAGCACTGCAAATCAGCCCCAGCATTTT. Translation gives CSVALSTANQPQHF.